The 12 T cell receptor beta chains presented below share a single source sample, sequenced in a study of beta chain features in type 1 diabetes. Reverse transcribing all isolated RNA meant expressed TCRB transcripts were sequenced. Profiling relied on immunoSEQ multiplex PCR, and the TCRdb table lists in-frame clones only, not all of them. Among a few hundred thousand clones listed, roughly 16% were seen once. Sequencing used naive CD4+ T cells from blood. Receptors were obtained from a woman between 18 and 29 years old in good health.

The V gene is TRBV30, the J gene TRBJ2-3; 10 bases line up with TRBD2. CDR3 length equals 14 residues. V was pared by 3 bases and J by 2 bases, with 2 bases of the junction left unmatched. Germline loops: CDR1 GTSNPN, CDR2 SVGIG (reference sequence). The CDR3 is CAWRLAGNTDTQYF. DNA for the CDR3: TGTGCCTGGAGACTAGCGGGAAACACAGATACGCAGTATTTT.

The rearrangement links TRBV30 to TRBJ2-4, with D maybe TRBD1 (6 bases). Trimming left V 0 bases short and J 9 bases short, with 24 bases between. Germline lookup yields CDR1 GTSNPN and CDR2 SVGIG (reference sequence). The CDR3 runs to 17 residues. The CDR3 region has the DNA TGTGCCTGGAGTGTACGGCAGGGGCTTCCTTCAAAAGCCATTCAGTACTTC. The encoded protein is CAWSVRQGLPSKAIQYF.

This clone was seen a few times. V and J are TRBV9 and TRBJ2-7, with D maybe TRBD2 (5 bases). Germline CDR1 reads SGDLS; CDR2 reads YYNGEE. Trimming shortened V by 2 bases and J by 5 bases, and 20 bases separated the two germline ends. This CDR3 comprises 16 residues. The CDR3: CASSVNGGLRMNEQYF. In DNA form, the CDR3 reads TGTGCCAGCAGCGTCAACGGCGGGCTTCGGATGAACGAGCAGTACTTC.

This clone was observed a few times. V gene TRBV7-9 combines with J gene TRBJ2-1; D might be TRBD1 (6 bases). Per the germline V gene, CDR1 is SEHNR and CDR2 is FQNEAQ (reference sequence). The CDR3 covers 16 residues. V gave up 4 bases and J gave up 0 bases, with 13 bases separating them. This CDR3 reads CASSYRQVFSYNEQFF. In DNA, the CDR3 is TGTGCCAGCAGCTATCGACAGGTCTTCTCCTACAATGAGCAGTTCTTC.

This clone occurred a few times. The same CDR3 is also encoded by other DNA sequences in this sample. The J gene is TRBJ2-5, the V gene TRBV30, with D maybe TRBD2 (6 bases). Germline values: CDR1 GTSNPN, CDR2 SVGIG (reference sequence). CDR3 length: 14 amino acids. Between the trimmed V and J ends, which lost 0 bases and 1 base, there was a span of 9 bases. CDR3 DNA: TGTGCCTGGAGTGTACTGGGGGGCCAAGAGACCCAGTACTTC. Translated: CAWSVLGGQETQYF.

This clone was detected a few times. The rearrangement joins TRBV30 to TRBJ1-2; 8 bases are a match to TRBD1. The V segment lost 2 bases and the J segment 4 bases; nucleotides outside the gene matches: 3. CDR1 is GTSNPN, CDR2 SVGIG, per germline (reference sequence). The length of the CDR3 is 13 residues. The CDR3 sequence is CAWSPTGVYGYTF. The DNA for the CDR3 is TGTGCCTGGAGTCCGACAGGGGTCTATGGCTACACCTTC. Together with reference TRBV30 and TRBJ1-2, the CDR3 gives the full variable domain: SQTIHQWPATLVQPVGSPLSLECTVEGTSNPNLYWYRQAAGRGLQLLFYSVGIGQISSEVPQNLSASRPQDRQFILSSKKLLLSDSGFYLCAWSPTGVYGYTFGSGTRLTVV.

This sequence joins TRBV7-2 and TRBJ2-1, with a possible D match to TRBD2 (5 bases). This CDR3 region has 16 residues. Trimming took 1 base from V and 5 from J, leaving 15 bases between them. CDR1 is SGHTA, CDR2 FQGNSA, per germline. This CDR3 is CASSLVAILWDNEQFF. Written as DNA, the CDR3 is TGTGCCAGCAGCTTAGTAGCGATTTTGTGGGACAATGAGCAGTTCTTC. Combining the CDR3 with reference TRBV7-2 and TRBJ2-1 gives the whole variable domain GAGVSQSPSNKVTEKGKDVELRCDPISGHTALYWYRQSLGQGLEFLIYFQGNSAPDKSGLPSDRFSAERTGGSVSTLTIQRTQQEDSAVYLCASSLVAILWDNEQFFGPGTRLTVL.

The chain joins TRBV29-1 to TRBJ2-7; 7 nucleotides line up with TRBD2. Germline trimming cut 5 bases from V and 2 bases from J; bases unmatched to any gene: 9. Germline CDR1 is SQVTM and CDR2 is ANQGSEA. The CDR3 is 14 residues long. This chain's CDR3 is CSVRLKGGTYEQYF. CDR3 sequence (DNA): TGCAGCGTTAGGTTAAAGGGAGGGACCTACGAGCAGTACTTC.

CDR3 sequence: CASSLGASNPTGELFF. The CDR3 DNA follows: TGCGCCAGCAGCTTGGGCGCTAGTAATCCCACCGGGGAGCTGTTTTTT. V is TRBV5-1 and J is TRBJ2-2; D call uncertain. The germline gives CDR1 SGHRS, CDR2 YFSETQ. Trimming pared 0 bases from V and 4 bases from J, leaving 13 bases between. The CDR3 totals 16 residues.

The genes are TRBV5-1 and TRBJ1-2; TRBD1 matches at 7 bases. The CDR3 runs 16 residues. Germline V lookup: CDR1 SGHRS, CDR2 YFSETQ. Losses at the gene ends were 0 bases for V and 4 bases for J; bases not matched to a gene: 9. CDR3 protein: CASSLGTADRTYGYTF. Here the CDR3 DNA reads TGCGCCAGCAGCTTGGGGACGGCGGACAGGACCTATGGCTACACCTTC.

This clone came up a few times. The J gene is TRBJ2-3, the V gene TRBV30; D call uncertain. The V gene lost 2 bases and the J gene lost 3 bases, with 12 bases spanning the gap. From germline, CDR1 is GTSNPN and CDR2 SVGIG (reference sequence). The length of the CDR3 is 14 residues. The DNA for the CDR3 is TGTGCCTGGAGTCTTAGTGTTATAACAGATACGCAGTATTTT. Translating it yields CAWSLSVITDTQYF.

The J gene is TRBJ2-1, the V gene TRBV20-1; D might be TRBD2 (6 bases). V lost 7 bases to trimming and J lost 15 bases, with 19 bases between them. Germline CDR1 is DFQATT and CDR2 is SNEGSKA (reference sequence). This CDR3 has 11 residues. This CDR3 reads CSVPSGGPWFF. CDR3 in DNA: TGCAGTGTCCCCTCCGGGGGTCCGTGGTTCTTC.